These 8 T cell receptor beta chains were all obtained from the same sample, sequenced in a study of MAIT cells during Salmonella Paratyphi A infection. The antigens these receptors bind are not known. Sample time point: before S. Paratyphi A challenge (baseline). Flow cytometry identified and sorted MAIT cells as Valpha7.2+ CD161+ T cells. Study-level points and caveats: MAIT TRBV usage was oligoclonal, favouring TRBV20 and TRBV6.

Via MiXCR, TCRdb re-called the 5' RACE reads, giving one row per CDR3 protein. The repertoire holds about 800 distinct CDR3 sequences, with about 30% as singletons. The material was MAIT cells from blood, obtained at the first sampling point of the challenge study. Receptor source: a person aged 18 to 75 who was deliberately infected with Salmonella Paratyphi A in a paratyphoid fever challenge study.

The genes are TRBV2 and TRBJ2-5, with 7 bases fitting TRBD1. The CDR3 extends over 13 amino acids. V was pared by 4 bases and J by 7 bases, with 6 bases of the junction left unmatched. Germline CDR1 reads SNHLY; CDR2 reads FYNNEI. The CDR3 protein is CASSVEGAGTQYF. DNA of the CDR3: TGTGCCAGCAGTGTTGAGGGGGCGGGGACCCAGTACTTC.

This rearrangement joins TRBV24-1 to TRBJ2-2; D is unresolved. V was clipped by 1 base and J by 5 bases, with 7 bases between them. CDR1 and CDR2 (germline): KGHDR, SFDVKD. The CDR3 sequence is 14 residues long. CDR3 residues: CATSDFEVTGELFF. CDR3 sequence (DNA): TGTGCCACCAGTGATTTCGAGGTAACCGGGGAGCTGTTTTTT.

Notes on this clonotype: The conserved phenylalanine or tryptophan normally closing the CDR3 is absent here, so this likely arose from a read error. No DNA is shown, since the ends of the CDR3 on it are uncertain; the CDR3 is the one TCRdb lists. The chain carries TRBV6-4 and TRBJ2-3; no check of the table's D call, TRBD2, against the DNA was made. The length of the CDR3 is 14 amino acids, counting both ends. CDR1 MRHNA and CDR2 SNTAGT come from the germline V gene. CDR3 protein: CASSASGSTDTQEV.

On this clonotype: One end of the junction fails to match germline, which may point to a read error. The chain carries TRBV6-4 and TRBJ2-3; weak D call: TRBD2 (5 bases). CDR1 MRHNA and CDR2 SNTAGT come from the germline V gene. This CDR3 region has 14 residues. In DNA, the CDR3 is TGTGCCAGCAGTGCTAGAGGGAGAAAAGATAAGCAGTATTTT. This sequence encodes CASSARGRKDKQYF.

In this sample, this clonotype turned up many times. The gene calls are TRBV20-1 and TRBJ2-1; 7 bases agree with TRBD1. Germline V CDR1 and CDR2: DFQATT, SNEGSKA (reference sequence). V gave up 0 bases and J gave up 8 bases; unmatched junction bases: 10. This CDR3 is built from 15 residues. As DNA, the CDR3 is TGCAGTGCTAGAGATCTAGGGGGCGATTCGGATGAGCAGTTCTTC. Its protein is CSARDLGGDSDEQFF.

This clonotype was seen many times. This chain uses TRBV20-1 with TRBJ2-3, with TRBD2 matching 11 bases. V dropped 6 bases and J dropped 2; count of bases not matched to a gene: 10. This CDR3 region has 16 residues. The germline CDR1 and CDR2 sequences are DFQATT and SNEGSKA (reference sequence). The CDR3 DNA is TGCAGTGCCGAAATAGCGGGAGGGTCGGTCACAGATACGCAGTATTTT. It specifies CSAEIAGGSVTDTQYF.

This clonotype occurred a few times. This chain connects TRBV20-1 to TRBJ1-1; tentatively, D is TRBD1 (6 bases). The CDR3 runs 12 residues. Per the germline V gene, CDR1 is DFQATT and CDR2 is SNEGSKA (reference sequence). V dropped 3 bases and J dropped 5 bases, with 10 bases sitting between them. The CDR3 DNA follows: TGCAGTGCTAGGGAGGGGGAGACTGAAGCTTTCTTT. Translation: CSAREGETEAFF.

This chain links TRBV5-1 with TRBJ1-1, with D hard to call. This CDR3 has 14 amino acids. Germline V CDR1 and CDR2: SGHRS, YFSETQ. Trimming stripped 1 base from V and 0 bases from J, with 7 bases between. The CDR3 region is CASSLTALNTEAFF. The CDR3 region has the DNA TGCGCCAGCAGCTTGACAGCGTTGAACACTGAAGCTTTCTTT.